A single sample is the source of the 17 T cell receptor beta chains below, sequenced in a study of T cells in Graves' hyperthyroidism and ophthalmopathy. Amplification yielded TCR beta CDR3 regions, with RNA transcripts as the source. Carried out on the TCR CDR3, a first-round RT-PCR used the HTBI primer set. TCRdb redid the calling of the multiplex PCR reads with MiXCR, one entry per CDR3 protein. The sample has 350,000 to 400,000 distinct CDR3 sequences; roughly 13% are singletons. Sample: blood. The source is a woman aged 60 to 75 with Graves' hyperthyroidism.

This clonotype was counted at least ten times. For the CDR3, the DNA is TGCGCCAGCAGCCAAGATCTAAGCCGGGAGGGTCGCGGGGAGCTGTTTTTT. Encoded protein: CASSQDLSREGRGELFF. V and J are TRBV4-1 and TRBJ2-2; 8 nucleotides match TRBD2. Per germline, CDR1 MGHRA and CDR2 YSYEKL. V lost 0 bases to trimming and J lost 7 bases; unmatched junction nucleotides: 10. CDR3 length: 17 residues.

The table lists this clonotype with many counts. V and J are TRBV27 and TRBJ1-1, with D possibly being TRBD1 (6 bases). From germline, CDR1 is MNHEY and CDR2 SMNVEV (reference sequence). Trimming shortened V by 0 bases and J by 0 bases, and 8 bases separated the two germline ends. The CDR3 length is 15 residues. The CDR3 loop is CASSLSQGLNTEAFF. The CDR3 coding sequence is TGTGCCAGCAGTTTATCTCAGGGGCTGAACACTGAAGCTTTCTTT.

Notes on this clonotype: A much more abundant neighbour one base away suggests this may be a read error. The CDR3 DNA follows: TGTGCCAGCAGCCCAAGACTAGCGGGGGACACCGGGGAGCTGTTTTTT. Amino acid sequence: CASSPRLAGDTGELFF. This sequence joins TRBV12-3 or TRBV12-4 and TRBJ2-2, with 12 bases lining up with TRBD2. V trimming: 6 bases; J trimming: 3 bases; junction bases outside the gene matches: 5. The CDR3 length is 16 residues.

In its sample, this clonotype was seen many times. This sequence joins TRBV2 and TRBJ1-3, with 10 positions matching TRBD1. Germline-derived CDR1 and CDR2 are SNHLY and FYNNEI. This CDR3 has 17 residues. Germline trimming cut 8 bases from V and 11 bases from J; bases unmatched to any gene: 21. CDR3 amino acids: CASGSPERTGGADPIYF. CDR3 coding DNA: TGTGCCAGCGGAAGCCCCGAGAGGACAGGGGGTGCCGATCCCATATATTTT.

This clonotype was counted at least ten times. This chain joins TRBV29-1 and TRBJ2-3; D gene uncertain. This CDR3 has 12 residues. Germline loops: CDR1 SQVTM, CDR2 ANQGSEA. The V end was cut by 1 base, the J end by 4 bases, with 6 bases between. The CDR3 DNA follows: TGCAGCGTTGAAGCGGGCTCAGATACGCAGTATTTT. This translates into CSVEAGSDTQYF.

This clonotype appeared many times. The genes are TRBV12-5 and TRBJ2-2, with no clear D. V shed 0 bases and J shed 1 base, with 6 bases lying between them. The germline CDR1 and CDR2 sequences are LGHNT and FRNRAP. This CDR3 is 15 amino acids long. The DNA for the CDR3 is TGTGCTAGTGGTTTGGTACATCGGAACACCGGGGAGCTGTTTTTT. This encodes CASGLVHRNTGELFF.

This clonotype turned up a few times. This chain uses TRBV9 with TRBJ2-2, with 9 bases that match TRBD2. V lost 3 bases and J lost 1; bases outside the gene matches: 7. From germline, CDR1 is SGDLS and CDR2 YYNGEE. This CDR3 region has 17 residues. CDR3 loop: CASSGLAETKNTGELFF. CDR3 DNA sequence: TGTGCCAGCAGCGGACTAGCGGAAACTAAGAACACCGGGGAGCTGTTTTTT.

There are many counts of this clonotype. The chain employs TRBV20-1 and TRBJ2-7, with TRBD2 matching over 8 bases. The CDR3 spans 15 residues. V was clipped by 4 bases and J by 2 bases; unmatched bases: 10. Germline lookup yields CDR1 DFQATT and CDR2 SNEGSKA (reference sequence). In DNA, the CDR3 is TGCAGTGCTACGAACCAAGCGGGAGATCCCTACGAGCAGTACTTC. It translates to CSATNQAGDPYEQYF.

This chain connects TRBV7-9 to TRBJ2-3, with a possible D match to TRBD1 (5 bases). Trimming pared 6 bases from V and 1 base from J, leaving 23 bases between. Looked up from germline, CDR1 is SEHNR and CDR2 is FQNEAQ (reference sequence). The CDR3 is 18 amino acids. As DNA, the CDR3 is TGTGCCAGCAGTGATGGGGCCCTCCGGCAAGAAGGCACAGATACGCAGTATTTT. Translating gives CASSDGALRQEGTDTQYF.

This clonotype has only a few counts. This rearrangement joins TRBV7-9 to TRBJ2-7; D call uncertain. Trimming removed 3 bases at V and 2 bases at J, with 11 bases between. CDR1 is SEHNR, CDR2 FQNEAQ, per germline (reference sequence). The CDR3 totals 14 residues. CDR3 region: CASSFGVYAYEQYF. The CDR3 bases are TGTGCCAGCAGCTTTGGGGTATACGCCTACGAGCAGTACTTC.

The sample holds many counts of this clonotype. The chain joins TRBV20-1 to TRBJ2-3, with D possibly matching TRBD2 (5 bases). V was trimmed by 5 bases and J by 0 bases, leaving 15 bases between them. Germline loops: CDR1 DFQATT, CDR2 SNEGSKA (reference sequence). This CDR3 has 15 amino acids. In DNA form, the CDR3 reads TGCAGTGCTCGGGCTCGGCGGGCCAGCACAGATACGCAGTATTTT. This codes for CSARARRASTDTQYF.

This clonotype appeared many times. CDR3 DNA sequence: TGTGCCAGCAGGGTTGACAGGCACTATGGCTACACCTTC. Amino acid sequence: CASRVDRHYGYTF. V usage is TRBV2 and J usage is TRBJ1-2, with D maybe TRBD1 (6 bases). V was cut by 6 bases and J by 3 bases, with 11 bases left in between. CDR1 and CDR2 from the germline V gene are SNHLY and FYNNEI. The CDR3 has 13 residues.

This clonotype came up many times. The V gene is TRBV4-2, the J gene TRBJ2-7, with 10 bases lining up with TRBD2. The CDR3 has 16 amino acids. V dropped 1 base and J dropped 4; count of bases not matched to a gene: 7. The V gene's germline CDR1 is LGHNA and CDR2 YNFKEQ. Here the CDR3 DNA reads TGTGCCAGCAGCCAAGTAGGTCTAGCGGGAGAGTACGAGCAGTACTTC. It codes for CASSQVGLAGEYEQYF.

This clonotype was seen a few times. V is TRBV20-1 and J is TRBJ2-1; 9 positions agree with TRBD2. CDR1 is DFQATT, CDR2 SNEGSKA, per germline (reference sequence). The CDR3 totals 17 residues. J lost 3 bases, V lost 0 bases, and 9 bases had no gene match. CDR3 protein: CSARDPRREGRYNEQFF. The CDR3 DNA follows: TGCAGTGCTAGAGATCCCCGGCGGGAGGGCCGCTACAATGAGCAGTTCTTC.

This clonotype was observed a few times. This chain connects TRBV10-3 to TRBJ1-4; D gene unclear. The CDR3 runs 15 residues. Germline V gene sequence: CDR1 ENHRY, CDR2 SYGVKD. The V end lost 6 bases, the J end lost 3 bases, and 14 bases lay between the germline ends. The CDR3 sequence is CAISRTAGSNEKLFF. For the CDR3, the DNA is TGTGCCATCAGCCGAACGGCCGGATCTAATGAAAAACTGTTTTTT.

This clonotype was seen at least ten times. The chain is built from TRBV12-3 or TRBV12-4 and TRBJ2-3; D uncertain. CDR3 length equals 15 residues. V shed 1 base and J shed 5 bases, with 13 bases lying between them. The CDR3 DNA follows: TGTGCCAGCAGTTTAGGGGATAGGTTGGGAGATACGCAGTATTTT. Translating gives CASSLGDRLGDTQYF.

This chain connects TRBV6-2 or TRBV6-3 to TRBJ2-5, with a possible D match to TRBD2 (5 bases). Germline V gene data show CDR1 as MNHEY and CDR2 as SVGEGT. The CDR3 length is 19 residues. Trimming took off 2 bases at V and 1 base at J, with 23 bases between the two ends. CDR3 sequence: CASSYRMAGRAFTQETQYF. The CDR3 DNA is TGTGCCAGCAGTTACAGGATGGCGGGCCGAGCCTTCACCCAAGAGACCCAGTACTTC.